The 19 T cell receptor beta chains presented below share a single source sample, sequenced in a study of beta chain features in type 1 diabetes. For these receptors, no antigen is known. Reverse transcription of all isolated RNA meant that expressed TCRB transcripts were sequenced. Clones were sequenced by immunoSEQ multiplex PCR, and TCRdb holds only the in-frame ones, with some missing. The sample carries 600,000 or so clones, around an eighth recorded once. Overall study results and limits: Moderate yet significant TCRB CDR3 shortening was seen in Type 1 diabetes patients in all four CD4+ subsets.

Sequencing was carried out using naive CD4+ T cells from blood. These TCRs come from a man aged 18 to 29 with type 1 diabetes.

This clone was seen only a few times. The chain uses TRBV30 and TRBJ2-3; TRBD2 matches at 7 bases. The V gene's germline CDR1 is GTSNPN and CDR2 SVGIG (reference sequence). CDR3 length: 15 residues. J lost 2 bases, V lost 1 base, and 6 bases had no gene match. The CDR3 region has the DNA TGTGCCTGGAGTGCTGAGCGGGGTCACACAGATACGCAGTATTTT. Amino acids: CAWSAERGHTDTQYF.

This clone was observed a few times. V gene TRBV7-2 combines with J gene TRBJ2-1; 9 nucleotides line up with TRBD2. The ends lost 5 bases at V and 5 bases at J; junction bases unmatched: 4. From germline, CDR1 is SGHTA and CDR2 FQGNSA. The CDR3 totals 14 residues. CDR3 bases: TGTGCCAGCAGCCCGGGACTAGCAGACAATGAGCAGTTCTTC. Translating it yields CASSPGLADNEQFF.

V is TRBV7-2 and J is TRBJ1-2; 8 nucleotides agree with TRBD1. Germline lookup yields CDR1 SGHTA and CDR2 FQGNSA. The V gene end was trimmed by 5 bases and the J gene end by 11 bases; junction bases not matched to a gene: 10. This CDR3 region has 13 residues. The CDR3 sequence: CASSRGQGEAYTF. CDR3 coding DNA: TGTGCCAGCAGCAGAGGACAGGGAGAGGCTTACACCTTC.

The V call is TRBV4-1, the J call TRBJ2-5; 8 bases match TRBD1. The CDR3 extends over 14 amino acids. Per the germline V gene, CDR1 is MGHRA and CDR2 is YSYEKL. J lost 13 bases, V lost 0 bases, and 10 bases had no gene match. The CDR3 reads CASSQEGQGAPRYF. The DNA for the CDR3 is TGCGCCAGCAGCCAAGAAGGGCAGGGGGCTCCGAGGTACTTC.

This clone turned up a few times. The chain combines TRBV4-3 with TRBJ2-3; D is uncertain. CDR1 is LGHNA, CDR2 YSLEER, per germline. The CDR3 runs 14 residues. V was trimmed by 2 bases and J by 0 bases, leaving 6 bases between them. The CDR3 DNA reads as TGCGCCAGCAGCCAACAGGACAGCACAGATACGCAGTATTTT. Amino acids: CASSQQDSTDTQYF.

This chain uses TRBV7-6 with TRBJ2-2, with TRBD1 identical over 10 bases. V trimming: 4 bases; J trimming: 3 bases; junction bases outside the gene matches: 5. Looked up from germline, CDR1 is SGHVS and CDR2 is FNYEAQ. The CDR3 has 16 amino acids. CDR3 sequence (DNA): TGTGCCAGCAGCTCCGGACAGGGGGGTTACACCGGGGAGCTGTTTTTT. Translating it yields CASSSGQGGYTGELFF.

The CDR3 sequence: CASRRTGGDGYTF. Written as DNA, the CDR3 is TGTGCCAGCAGAAGGACAGGGGGCGATGGCTACACCTTC. J is TRBJ1-2 and V is TRBV27, with 11 positions matching TRBD1. The J segment lost 6 bases and the V segment lost 6 bases, leaving 3 bases of the junction unmatched. The CDR3 length is 13 residues. Germline-derived CDR1 and CDR2 are MNHEY and SMNVEV (reference sequence).

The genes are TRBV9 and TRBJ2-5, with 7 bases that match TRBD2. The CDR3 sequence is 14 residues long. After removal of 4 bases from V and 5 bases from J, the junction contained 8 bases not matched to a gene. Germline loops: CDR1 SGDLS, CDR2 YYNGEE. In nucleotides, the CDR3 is TGTGCCAGCAGCCCCTTCGGGGAGGGTGAGACCCAGTACTTC. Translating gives CASSPFGEGETQYF.

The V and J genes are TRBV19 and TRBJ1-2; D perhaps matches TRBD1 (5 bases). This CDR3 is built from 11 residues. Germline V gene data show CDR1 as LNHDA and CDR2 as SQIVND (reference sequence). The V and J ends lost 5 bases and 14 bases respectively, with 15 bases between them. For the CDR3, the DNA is TGTGCCAGTAGTCACCGGGACCGGGGGACCTTC. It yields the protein CASSHRDRGTF.

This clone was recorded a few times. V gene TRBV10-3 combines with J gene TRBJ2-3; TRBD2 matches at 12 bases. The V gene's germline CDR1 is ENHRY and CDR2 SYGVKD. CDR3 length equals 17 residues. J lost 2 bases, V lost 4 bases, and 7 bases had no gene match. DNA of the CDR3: TGTGCCATCAGTGCGCTTCTAGCGGGGGGGGACACAGATACGCAGTATTTT. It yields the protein CAISALLAGGDTDTQYF.

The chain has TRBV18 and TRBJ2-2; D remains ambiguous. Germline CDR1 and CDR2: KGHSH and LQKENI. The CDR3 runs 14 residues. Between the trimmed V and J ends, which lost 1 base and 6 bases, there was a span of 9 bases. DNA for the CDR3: TGTGCCAGCTCACCACAGTCAACTCCCGGGGAGCTGTTTTTT. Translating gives CASSPQSTPGELFF.

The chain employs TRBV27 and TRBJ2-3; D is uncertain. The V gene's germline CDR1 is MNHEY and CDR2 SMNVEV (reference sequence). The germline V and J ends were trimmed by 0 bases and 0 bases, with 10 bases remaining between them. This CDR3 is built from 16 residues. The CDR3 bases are TGTGCCAGCAGTTTATCGCCCCGGTCAAGCACAGATACGCAGTATTTT. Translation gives CASSLSPRSSTDTQYF.

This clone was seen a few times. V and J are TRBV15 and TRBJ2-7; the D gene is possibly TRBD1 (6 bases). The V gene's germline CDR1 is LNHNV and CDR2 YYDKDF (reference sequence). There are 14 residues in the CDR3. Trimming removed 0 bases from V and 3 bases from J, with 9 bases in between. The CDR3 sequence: CATSRETGIYEQYF. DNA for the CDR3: TGTGCCACCAGCAGAGAGACAGGAATCTACGAGCAGTACTTC.

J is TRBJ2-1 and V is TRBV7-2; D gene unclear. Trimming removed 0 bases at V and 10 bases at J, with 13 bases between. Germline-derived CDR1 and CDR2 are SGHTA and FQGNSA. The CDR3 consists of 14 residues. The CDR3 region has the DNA TGTGCCAGCAGCTTAGCGGTCGGTCCCTGGGAGCAGTTCTTC. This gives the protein CASSLAVGPWEQFF.

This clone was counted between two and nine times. CDR3 amino acids: CAFDRVEETQYF. The CDR3 DNA follows: TGTGCCTTTGACAGGGTTGAAGAGACCCAGTACTTC. V is TRBV30 and J is TRBJ2-5, with 7 bases that match TRBD1. Germline-derived CDR1 and CDR2 are GTSNPN and SVGIG (reference sequence). J lost 3 bases, V lost 7 bases, and 5 bases had no gene match. This CDR3 is built from 12 residues.

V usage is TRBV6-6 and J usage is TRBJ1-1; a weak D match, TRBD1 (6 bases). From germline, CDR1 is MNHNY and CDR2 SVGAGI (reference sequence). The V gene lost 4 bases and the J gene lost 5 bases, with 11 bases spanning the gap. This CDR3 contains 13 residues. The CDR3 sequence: CASSSQGRTEAFF. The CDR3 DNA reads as TGTGCCAGCAGTTCCCAGGGGAGGACTGAAGCTTTCTTT.

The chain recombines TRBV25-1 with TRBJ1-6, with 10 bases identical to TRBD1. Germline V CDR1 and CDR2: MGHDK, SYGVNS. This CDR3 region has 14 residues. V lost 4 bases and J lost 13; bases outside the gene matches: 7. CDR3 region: CASSAGQGTYPLHF. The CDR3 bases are TGTGCCAGCAGTGCGGGACAGGGGACATATCCCCTCCACTTT.

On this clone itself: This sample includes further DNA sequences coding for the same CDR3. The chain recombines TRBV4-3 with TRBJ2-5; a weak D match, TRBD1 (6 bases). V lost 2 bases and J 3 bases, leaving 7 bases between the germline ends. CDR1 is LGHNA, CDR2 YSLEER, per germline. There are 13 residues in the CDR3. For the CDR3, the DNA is TGCGCCAGCAGCCAAAGGGGGAAAGAGACCCAGTACTTC. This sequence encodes CASSQRGKETQYF.

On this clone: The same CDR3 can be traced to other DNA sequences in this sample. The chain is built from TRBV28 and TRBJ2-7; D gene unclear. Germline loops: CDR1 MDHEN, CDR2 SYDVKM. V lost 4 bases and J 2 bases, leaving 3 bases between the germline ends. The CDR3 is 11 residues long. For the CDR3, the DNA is TGTGCCAGCAGTTCGACCTACGAGCAGTACTTC. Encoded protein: CASSSTYEQYF.